A single sample gave rise to the 19 T cell receptor beta chains below, sequenced in a study of blood T cell repertoires in COVID-19. Here immunoSEQ multiplex PCR was the method, and the copy in TCRdb shows in-frame clones only, minus some. Of about 380,000 clones in the sample, nearly 90% were seen once. Sequenced input: peripheral blood. The receptors stem from a man aged 18 to 30 with active or convalescent COVID-19.

V usage is TRBV7-7 and J usage is TRBJ2-1; D may be TRBD1 (6 bases). Germline loops: CDR1 SSHAT, CDR2 FNYEAQ (reference sequence). Trimming took 2 bases from V and 4 from J, leaving 15 bases between them. This CDR3 is 16 amino acids long. The CDR3 DNA sequence: TGTGCCAGCAGCTTACAGGTAGCAGGGGATTACAATGAGCAGTTCTTC. Translating gives CASSLQVAGDYNEQFF.

CDR3 loop: CASHLASEREKLFF. The CDR3 DNA follows: TGTGCCAGCCACCTCGCATCGGAGAGGGAAAAACTGTTTTTT. The genes are TRBV28 and TRBJ1-4, with D unresolved. The CDR3 has 14 residues. V lost 8 bases and J lost 8, with 18 bases in between. Germline lookup yields CDR1 MDHEN and CDR2 SYDVKM.

This sequence joins TRBV2 and TRBJ2-7; D gene ambiguous. The germline CDR1 and CDR2 sequences are SNHLY and FYNNEI. This CDR3 comprises 11 residues. The V and J ends lost 4 bases and 1 base respectively, with 2 bases between them. The CDR3 here is CASSASYEQYF. The CDR3 DNA reads as TGTGCCAGCAGTGCATCCTACGAGCAGTACTTC.

The rearrangement links TRBV4-1 to TRBJ1-2, with D unclear. Looked up from germline, CDR1 is MGHRA and CDR2 is YSYEKL. CDR3 length: 17 residues. V lost 2 bases to trimming and J lost 2 bases, with 18 bases between them. The CDR3 DNA follows: TGCGCCAGCAGCCAACCACCCAGGATGGCCTTGAACTATGGCTACACCTTC. Encoded protein: CASSQPPRMALNYGYTF.

The J gene is TRBJ2-7, the V gene TRBV9; the D gene is possibly TRBD2 (7 bases). Germline assignment: CDR1 SGDLS and CDR2 YYNGEE. Deletions cut 3 bases from V and 5 bases from J, with 12 bases between. CDR3 length: 13 amino acids. This CDR3 reads CASSGRGGDEQYF. CDR3 bases: TGTGCCAGCAGCGGACGAGGGGGGGACGAGCAGTACTTC.

The chain couples TRBV6-1 to TRBJ1-5; D is unclear. The CDR3 runs 14 residues. Trimming shortened V by 0 bases and J by 6 bases, and 9 bases separated the two germline ends. CDR1 is MNHNS and CDR2 is SASEGT in the germline V gene. CDR3 coding DNA: TGTGCCAGCAGTGAAGCATTCCCGGGTCAGCCCCAGCATTTT. Protein sequence: CASSEAFPGQPQHF.

V and J are TRBV25-1 and TRBJ2-4; D gene uncertain. V gave up 2 bases and J gave up 6 bases, with 8 bases separating them. The CDR3 sequence is 13 residues long. CDR1 and CDR2 from the germline V gene are MGHDK and SYGVNS. CDR3 sequence: CASSEPSGNIQYF. CDR3 in DNA: TGTGCCAGCAGTGAACCCTCAGGAAACATTCAGTACTTC.

With regard to this clone: Given a much more abundant clone one base away, this may be a read error. The chain joins TRBV25-1 to TRBJ1-1, with D possibly being TRBD1 (6 bases). Per germline, CDR1 MGHDK and CDR2 SYGVNS. Trimming pared 3 bases from V and 4 bases from J, leaving 6 bases between. CDR3 size: 12 residues. The CDR3 region is CASSDRGTEAFF. The CDR3 nucleotides read TGTGCCAGCAGTGACAGGGGCACTGAAGCTTTCTTT.

This clone was seen more than once but under ten times. The rearrangement links TRBV5-5 to TRBJ2-4; 11 nucleotides line up with TRBD1. J gave up 6 bases and V 5 bases, and 19 bases lay outside the gene matches. Germline V gene lookup returns CDR1 SGHKS and CDR2 YYEKEE (reference sequence). The CDR3 extends over 19 amino acids. CDR3 in DNA: TGTGCCAGCAGGGAAGGGACAGGGGGTTCTGATGGGTCAAGAAACATTCAGTACTTC. It codes for CASREGTGGSDGSRNIQYF.

The V gene is TRBV2, the J gene TRBJ1-5; D may be TRBD1 (5 bases). Germline assignment: CDR1 SNHLY and CDR2 FYNNEI. V lost 10 bases, J lost 2 bases, and 12 bases lay in between. The CDR3 is 13 amino acids. The CDR3 sequence is CATAGDGNQPQHF. The DNA of the CDR3 is TGTGCCACCGCGGGGGATGGCAATCAGCCCCAGCATTTT.

Comment on this clone: Its ends do not fully match the called genes, so a read error is possible. The V and J genes are TRBV28 and TRBJ2-6; tentative D call: TRBD1 (6 bases). Germline V lookup: CDR1 MDHEN, CDR2 SYDVKM. This CDR3 has 15 amino acids. CDR3 bases: TGTGCCAGCAGCGGGCGGTTAATGGGGGCCAACGTGCTGACTTTC. Its protein is CASSGRLMGANVLTF. The full variable domain, rest sourced from reference TRBV28 and TRBJ2-6, is DVKVTQSSRYLVKRTGEKVFLECVQDMDHENMFWYRQDPGLGLRLIYFSYDVKMKEKGDIPEGYSVSREKKERFSLILESASTNQTSMYLCASSGRLMGANVLTFGAGSRLTVL.

With regard to this clone: The identical CDR3 is also encoded by other nucleotide sequences in the sample. The V and J genes are TRBV9 and TRBJ1-6; D possibly corresponds to TRBD1 (6 bases). There are 14 residues in the CDR3. Germline assignment: CDR1 SGDLS and CDR2 YYNGEE. V lost 0 bases and J lost 5, with 6 bases in between. The CDR3 region has the DNA TGTGCCAGCAGCGTAGCAGGGGATAATTCACCCCTCCACTTT. This gives the protein CASSVAGDNSPLHF.

This clone has more than one count but fewer than ten. V usage is TRBV3-1 (or the pseudogene TRBV3-2) and J usage is TRBJ1-5; D gene unclear. The CDR3 has 13 residues. V was pared by 1 base and J by 7 bases, with 8 bases between. CDR1 is LGHDT and CDR2 is YNNKEL in the germline V gene (reference sequence). CDR3 nucleotide sequence: TGTGCCAGCAGCCAAGGGCACAAGCAGCCCCAGCATTTT. Translation: CASSQGHKQPQHF.

This chain links TRBV6-5 with TRBJ2-3; D possibly corresponds to TRBD2 (6 bases). Looked up from germline, CDR1 is MNHEY and CDR2 is SVGAGI. The CDR3 has 15 amino acids. V lost 0 bases and J lost 6, with 13 bases in between. CDR3 nucleotides: TGTGCCAGCAGTTACTCTGGCGGGGCGCACGATACGCAGTATTTT. Residues: CASSYSGGAHDTQYF.

V gene TRBV18 combines with J gene TRBJ2-5; a possible D gene is TRBD1 (6 bases). From germline, CDR1 is KGHSH and CDR2 LQKENI. This CDR3 spans 14 amino acids. V lost 6 bases and J lost 2, with 13 bases in between. The DNA of the CDR3 is TGTGCCAGCTCCCCCACAGGGAAACAAGAGACCCAGTACTTC. Protein product: CASSPTGKQETQYF.

V and J are TRBV4-1 and TRBJ2-1; 10 bases fit TRBD1. Germline CDR1 is MGHRA and CDR2 is YSYEKL. Trimming removed 2 bases from V and 7 bases from J; junction bases left unmatched: 11. This CDR3 has 17 residues. As DNA, the CDR3 is TGCGCCAGCAGCCAACCCTCCGGGACAGGGGACGGAAATGAGCAGTTCTTC. Its protein is CASSQPSGTGDGNEQFF.

This clone was observed a few times. This sequence joins TRBV18 and TRBJ2-3; 8 bases agree with TRBD2. After removal of 7 bases from V and 1 base from J, the junction contained 4 bases not matched to a gene. The CDR3 runs to 14 residues. Per germline, CDR1 KGHSH and CDR2 LQKENI. CDR3 coding DNA: TGTGCCAGCTGCCTGACTAGCGGCACAGATACGCAGTATTTT. Its translation is CASCLTSGTDTQYF.

This chain links TRBV28 with TRBJ1-1, with a tentative D call TRBD1 (6 bases). The CDR3 contains 14 residues. Germline V CDR1 and CDR2: MDHEN, SYDVKM. V lost 6 bases, J lost 0 bases, and 11 bases lay in between. The CDR3 spells CASRAGALNTEAFF. The DNA of the CDR3 is TGTGCCAGCAGAGCAGGGGCCCTGAACACTGAAGCTTTCTTT.

The chain recombines TRBV7-2 with TRBJ1-5; D is undetermined. The CDR3 loop spans 14 amino acids. The germline V gene has CDR1 SGHTA and CDR2 FQGNSA. V lost 5 bases and J 3 bases, leaving 11 bases between the germline ends. CDR3 in DNA: TGTGCCAGCAGCCCTAGCTTACTCAATCAGCCCCAGCATTTT. It specifies CASSPSLLNQPQHF.